This T cell receptor beta chain originates from a study of OX40 agonist ivuxolimab in advanced cancers. Study-level background: Ivuxolimab, which targeted the costimulatory receptor OX40 (CD134), was an agonistic, fully human IgG2 monoclonal antibody. Intravenous ivuxolimab was administered to patients every 2 weeks at six dose levels: 0.01, 0.1, 0.3, 1.5, 3 and 10 mg/kg. Of the roughly 50 dose-escalation patients, hepatocellular carcinoma was present in approximately 20, melanoma in around 15, renal cell carcinoma in 9 and head and neck cancer in 9. In the dose-escalation cohort, around four fifths of patients were male, and the mean age was approximately 64 years, with a range of 23 to 79. Patients were allowed to have had prior anti-PD-1, anti-PD-L1 or anti-CTLA-4 therapy, and 40% to 45% of the dose-escalation patients had been treated with checkpoint inhibitors. Three dose-escalation patients achieved partial responses, one with hepatocellular carcinoma and two with cutaneous melanoma. Peripheral TCRbeta sequencing was intended to test whether TCR sequence diversity was altered and clonal T-cell expansion was caused by ivuxolimab. The paper reports the monotherapy dose-escalation portion (N of about 56 patients) of the phase I ivuxolimab trial.

Inclusive of the bounding cysteine and phenylalanine, the CDR3 is 15 residues long. The only DNA kept is the CDR3, 45 bases in frame from the first base. V lost 7 bases and J lost 4 bases, and the count of bases not matched to a germline gene is 11. CDR1 and CDR2 were assigned from the germline V gene as MNHNS and SASEGT. This clone has a single count. The antigen it recognizes is unknown. No qualities accompany the bases; no much larger clone lies one base away. For sequencing of the TCRbeta CDR3 region, genomic DNA was extracted from the sorted cells. TCRbeta CDR3 regions were sequenced using the immunoSEQ Assay. TCRdb mirrors the immuneACCESS table, restricted to in-frame sequences. Some clones are absent from its copies; in checked studies, under half trace to an unresolved V gene, and the reason for the others is unknown. The sample has more than 55,000 clones on record, 87% of them singletons. The ten largest clones add up to about 0.63% of the sample.

Patients with a history of autoimmune disease or receiving systemic immunosuppression were excluded from the trial. Peripheral blood for TCR sequencing was collected from all dose cohorts at baseline, on cycle 4 day 1, and on cycle 7 day 1. Samples were obtained from an open-label, multicenter, first-in-human phase I dose-escalation trial of ivuxolimab. Adults with locally advanced or metastatic melanoma, renal cell carcinoma, hepatocellular carcinoma or head and neck squamous cell carcinoma were enrolled in the trial. Before TCR sequencing, CD4+ T cells and CD8+ T cells from peripheral blood were sorted into separate populations. The research as a whole found: Low levels of normalized T-cell clonal expansion were also seen in some patients who did not respond. After ivuxolimab, more expanded clones were found on average in CD8+ T cells than in CD4+ T cells. At doses of 0.1 to 3.0 mg/kg, clonal expansion of both CD4+ and CD8+ T cells in blood was seen between baseline and week 6. In the 0.1-3.0 mg/kg groups, partial responders were among the patients with the lowest normalized peripheral clonal expansion, particularly in CD8+ T cells. Which antigens the clonally expanded peripheral T cells were specific for was not determined.

In this chain, TRBV6-1 is recombined with TRBJ2-5, with 8 central nucleotides matching TRBD1. This specimen consisted of CD4+ or CD8+ T cells sorted from blood, obtained in a trial of the OX40 agonist ivuxolimab. The TCR comes from an adult with an advanced solid tumor such as melanoma, head and neck, liver or kidney cancer. In nucleotides, the sequence is TGTGCCAGCACCCTAGGACTACAGGGGGGAGAGACCCAGTACTTC. It is translated as CASTLGLQGGETQYF.